These T cell receptor beta chains were read from a single sample in a study of circulating CD8 cells and anti-PD-1 response in melanoma. Via MiXCR, TCRdb re-called the reads, giving one row per CDR3 protein. There are roughly 2,300 distinct CDR3 sequences in the sample; approximately 6.8% occur only once, and 2.9% lies in the top ten. The specimen was CD8+ T cells from PBMCs, collected at baseline or after one month of anti-PD-1 therapy (not recorded which). The origin of the receptors is a human donor with melanoma. Both conserved end residues are part of each CDR3. The D gene is left open where the match is weak. Some rows mark clone size as missing; the rest say once, few, many or name a class of expanded clone.

CDR3 protein	CDR3 DNA	J gene	clone size	D gene	V gene
CASLLQGTEAFF	TGTGCCAGCTTACTACAGGGCACTGAAGCTTTCTTT	TRBJ1-1	-	-	TRBV19
CASSLGGPKQYF	TGTGCCAGCAGTTTAGGAGGACCCAAGCAGTACTTC	TRBJ2-7	medium-sized	-	TRBV27
CASTLFSSQPQHF	TGTGCCAGCACCCTGTTTTCTTCTCAGCCCCAGCATTTT	TRBJ1-5	medium-sized	-	TRBV21-1
CASSPQGSSYNSPLHF	TGTGCCAGCAGCCCACAGGGAAGCTCCTATAATTCACCCCTCCACTTT	TRBJ1-6	medium-sized	-	TRBV27
CASSIESGGPEQFF	TGTGCCAGTAGTATAGAGTCAGGGGGCCCCGAGCAGTTCTTC	TRBJ2-1	large	TRBD1	TRBV19
CASSLFGTGLNTEAFF	TGTGCCAGCAGTTTATTCGGGACAGGGTTGAACACTGAAGCTTTCTTT	TRBJ1-1	medium-sized	TRBD1	TRBV28
CASSLGTSVYSEQFF	TGTGCCAGCAGCTTAGGGACTAGCGTCTATTCTGAGCAGTTCTTC	TRBJ2-1	medium-sized	TRBD2	TRBV11-2
CASSRGGTYNEQFF	TGTGCCAGTAGTCGGGGAGGGACTTACAATGAGCAGTTCTTC	TRBJ2-1	medium-sized	TRBD2	TRBV19
CASSQEGASRVLSSYNEQFF	TGCGCCAGCAGCCAAGAAGGCGCCAGCCGCGTCCTCAGCTCCTACAATGAGCAGTTCTTC	TRBJ2-1	-	-	TRBV4-1
CASSLLGTGSNEQFF	TGTGCCAGCAGCTTGTTGGGGACAGGGTCCAATGAGCAGTTCTTC	TRBJ2-1	medium-sized	TRBD1	TRBV5-5
CASRPGGETTEAFF	TGTGCCAGCAGGCCAGGGGGGGAAACCACTGAAGCTTTCTTT	TRBJ1-1	medium-sized	TRBD1	TRBV28
CASSPDDRRVDQPQHF	TGCGCCAGCAGCCCAGACGATCGGAGGGTTGATCAGCCCCAGCATTTT	TRBJ1-5	medium-sized	-	TRBV4-1
CASSPMDRGSYEQYF	TGTGCCAGCAGCCCAATGGACAGGGGCTCCTACGAGCAGTACTTC	TRBJ2-7	medium-sized	TRBD1	TRBV9
CASSPSPDNQETQYF	TGTGCCAGCAGTCCTAGTCCTGATAACCAAGAAACCCAGTACTTC	TRBJ2-5	-	-	TRBV12-3/TRBV12-4
CASSITEYNEQFF	TGTGCCAGTAGTATAACAGAGTACAATGAGCAGTTCTTC	TRBJ2-1	medium-sized	-	TRBV19
CASTGTGQETQYF	TGTGCCAGTACCGGGACAGGCCAAGAGACCCAGTACTTC	TRBJ2-5	medium-sized	TRBD1	TRBV28
CASSLTGGSAYEQYF	TGTGCCAGCAGTTTAACAGGGGGAAGCGCCTACGAGCAGTACTTC	TRBJ2-7	-	TRBD1	TRBV27
CSARLVAGYNEQFF	TGCAGTGCTAGATTGGTAGCGGGCTACAATGAGCAGTTCTTC	TRBJ2-1	medium-sized	TRBD2	TRBV20-1
CASSPPGQWTPYEQYF	TGTGCCAGCTCACCACCGGGACAGTGGACTCCCTACGAGCAGTACTTC	TRBJ2-7	medium-sized	TRBD1	TRBV18
CASSIGTGGRNEQFF	TGTGCCAGTAGTATCGGGACGGGAGGGCGCAATGAGCAGTTCTTC	TRBJ2-1	medium-sized	TRBD2	TRBV19
CASSYMDRGQEETQYF	TGTGCCAGCAGTTATATGGACAGGGGGCAGGAAGAGACCCAGTACTTC	TRBJ2-5	medium-sized	TRBD1	TRBV2
CASSSGATYEQYF	TGTGCCAGTAGTAGTGGGGCCACCTACGAGCAGTACTTC	TRBJ2-7	medium-sized	-	TRBV19
CAGSIASTDTQYF	TGTGCCGGTAGTATCGCGAGTACAGATACGCAGTATTTT	TRBJ2-3	-	-	TRBV19
CASTSFPTQGGTGELFF	TGTGCCAGTACCAGCTTCCCCACCCAGGGTGGCACCGGGGAGCTGTTTTTT	TRBJ2-2	few	-	TRBV19
CASSYSLGDEQYF	TGTGCCAGCAGTTACTCCCTAGGCGACGAGCAGTACTTC	TRBJ2-7	medium-sized	-	TRBV6-5
CATSQGPSSYNEQGF	TGTGCCACAAGCCAGGGACCCTCCTCCTACAATGAGCAGGGCTTC	TRBJ2-1	-	-	TRBV19
CASSQDPLEVMNTEAFF	TGCGCCAGCAGCCAAGATCCGCTCGAGGTGATGAACACTGAAGCTTTCTTT	TRBJ1-1	medium-sized	-	TRBV4-1
CASRTGGTEAFF	TGTGCCAGTAGGACAGGGGGCACTGAAGCTTTCTTT	TRBJ1-1	medium-sized	TRBD1	TRBV19
CSARSRDSGPYEQYF	TGCAGTGCTAGAAGCAGGGATTCGGGCCCCTACGAGCAGTACTTC	TRBJ2-7	medium-sized	-	TRBV20-1
CASSPLGVTYEQYF	TGTGCCAGCAGCCCCCTGGGAGTAACCTACGAGCAGTACTTC	TRBJ2-7	large	-	TRBV5-6
CSVSGGGQGYTF	TGCAGCGTTTCTGGAGGGGGACAAGGCTACACCTTC	TRBJ1-2	medium-sized	-	TRBV29-1
CASSQDSGGYTEAFF	TGCGCCAGCAGCCAAGATTCAGGGGGATACACTGAAGCTTTCTTC	TRBJ1-1	medium-sized	TRBD1	TRBV4-1
CASSLQGAKGEQYF	TGTGCCAGCAGTCTTCAGGGGGCGAAGGGCGAGCAGTACTTC	TRBJ2-7	medium-sized	TRBD1	TRBV27
CASTSGGRNEQFF	TGTGCCAGTACTAGCGGGGGGCGAAATGAGCAGTTCTTC	TRBJ2-1	-	TRBD2	TRBV19
CATRTGIEQYF	TGTGCCACCCGGACAGGGATCGAGCAGTACTTC	TRBJ2-7	-	TRBD1	TRBV19
CASSESSGGISYNEQFF	TGTGCCAGCAGTGAATCTAGCGGGGGGATCTCCTACAATGAGCAGTTCTTC	TRBJ2-1	medium-sized	TRBD2	TRBV27
CSVSTDTQYF	TGCAGCGTCAGCACAGATACGCAGTATTTT	TRBJ2-3	medium-sized	-	TRBV29-1
CASSLTGGWTEAFF	TGTGCCAGCAGTCTGACAGGGGGATGGACTGAAGCCTTCTTT	TRBJ1-1	few	TRBD1	TRBV27
CASSRDSTYEQYF	TGTGCCAGCAGTAGGGACAGCACCTACGAGCAGTACTTC	TRBJ2-7	medium-sized	TRBD1	TRBV27
CASLYRGIKDTEAFF	TGTGCCAGCCTTTACCGAGGTATTAAGGACACTGAAGCTTTCTTT	TRBJ1-1	large	-	TRBV28
CASSLLGTGGSYEQYF	TGTGCCAGCAGTTTACTCGGGACAGGGGGATCCTACGAGCAGTACTTC	TRBJ2-7	medium-sized	TRBD1	TRBV27
CASSSGSGGSYEQYF	TGTGCCAGCAGTTCGGGGTCAGGGGGCTCCTACGAGCAGTACTTC	TRBJ2-7	medium-sized	TRBD1	TRBV27
CASSPQGIAYEQYF	TGTGCCAGCAGTCCCCAGGGGATCGCCTACGAGCAGTACTTC	TRBJ2-7	medium-sized	-	TRBV27
CASSSDDTSYNEQFF	TGTGCCAGCAGTTCCGACGACACGTCCTACAATGAGCAGTTCTTC	TRBJ2-1	medium-sized	-	TRBV28
CASSLGRPTEAFF	TGTGCCAGCAGTTTAGGAAGGCCAACTGAAGCTTTCTTT	TRBJ1-1	medium-sized	-	TRBV27
CASSLIAGGGEQFF	TGTGCCAGCAGCTTAATCGCGGGGGGCGGTGAGCAGTTCTTC	TRBJ2-1	medium-sized	TRBD2	TRBV7-3
CASSIISGGAGEQFF	TGTGCCAGTAGTATTATCAGCGGGGGGGCCGGTGAGCAGTTCTTC	TRBJ2-1	few	TRBD2	TRBV19
CASSQEAGGAGTGELFF	TGTGCCAGCAGCCAGGAAGCGGGGGGCGCCGGCACCGGGGAGCTGTTTTTT	TRBJ2-2	few	TRBD2	TRBV4-2
CSVAGNNEQFF	TGCAGCGTCGCAGGGAACAATGAGCAGTTCTTC	TRBJ2-1	medium-sized	-	TRBV29-1
CASSQDPRGQEKLFF	TGCGCCAGCAGCCAAGACCCAAGGGGACAGGAAAAACTGTTTTTT	TRBJ1-4	medium-sized	TRBD1	TRBV4-1
CASSKQPYGYTF	TGTGCCAGCAGTAAACAGCCCTATGGCTACACCTTC	TRBJ1-2	medium-sized	-	TRBV28
CASSYWTAYQETQYF	TGTGCCAGCAGTTACTGGACGGCGTACCAAGAGACCCAGTACTTC	TRBJ2-5	large	-	TRBV28
CATHPWEPNTGELFF	TGTGCCACCCATCCTTGGGAGCCGAACACCGGGGAGCTGTTTTTT	TRBJ2-2	-	-	TRBV15
CASSSGTALEQYF	TGTGCCAGCAGTTCCGGGACGGCCTTGGAGCAGTACTTC	TRBJ2-7	large	-	TRBV28
CASSPFGQGAMETQYF	TGTGCCAGCAGTCCATTCGGACAGGGGGCGATGGAGACCCAGTACTTC	TRBJ2-5	medium-sized	TRBD1	TRBV28
CASSLVSGAPYEQYF	TGTGCCAGCAGCTTAGTGTCGGGGGCCCCTTACGAGCAGTACTTC	TRBJ2-7	medium-sized	-	TRBV11-1